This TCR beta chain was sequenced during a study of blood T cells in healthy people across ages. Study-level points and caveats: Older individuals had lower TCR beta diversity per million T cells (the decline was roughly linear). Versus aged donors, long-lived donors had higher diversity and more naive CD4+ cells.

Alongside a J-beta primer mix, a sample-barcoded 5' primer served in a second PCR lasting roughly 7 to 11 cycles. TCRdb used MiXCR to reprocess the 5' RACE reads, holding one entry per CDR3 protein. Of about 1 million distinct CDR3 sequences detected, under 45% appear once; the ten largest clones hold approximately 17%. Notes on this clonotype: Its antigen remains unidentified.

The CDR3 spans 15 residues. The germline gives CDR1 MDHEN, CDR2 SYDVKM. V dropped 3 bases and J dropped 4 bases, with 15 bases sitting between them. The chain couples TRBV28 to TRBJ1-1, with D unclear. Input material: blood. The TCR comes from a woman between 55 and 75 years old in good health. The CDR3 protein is CASSLPAGGGTEAFF. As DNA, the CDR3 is TGTGCCAGCAGTTTGCCGGCAGGAGGAGGCACTGAAGCTTTCTTT.